What follows is one TCR beta chain and its context. Its antigen is not known. After extraction with the RNeasy kit, roughly 0.45 to 1 ug of the RNA was reverse transcribed using random hexamers. Multiplex PCR with immunoSEQ amplified the TCR beta CDR3 across 54 Vbeta and 13 Jbeta. TCRdb ran MiXCR on the immunoSEQ multiplex PCR reads and lists one entry per CDR3 protein. The data hold hundreds of thousands of distinct CDR3 sequences, with 80% to 95% observed a single time. These data originate in a study of CD8 T cells in Susac syndrome. Whole-study findings and limits: The study acknowledged a relatively small number of individuals in its TCR sequencing and HLA analysis.

The authors sequenced TCR beta from blood CD8+ and CD4+ T cells. CD8+ and CD4+ T cells were negatively isolated; TEMRA cells were FACS-enriched. V lost 2 bases and J 9 bases, leaving 12 bases between the germline ends. This CDR3 has 13 amino acids. Per germline, CDR1 SGDLS and CDR2 YYNGEE. Sequenced sample: CD4+ T cells from PBMCs. The chain links TRBV9 to TRBJ2-4; TRBD2 might be the D (6 bases). This sequence originates from a human donor with multiple sclerosis. The CDR3 is CASSVSGGGIQYF. CDR3 DNA sequence: TGTGCCAGCAGCGTTAGCGGTGGGGGCATTCAGTACTTC.